The 31 T cell receptor beta chains given below trace back to one sample, sequenced in a study of chemoradiotherapy in HPV16-positive cancers. The table came from immunoSEQ multiplex PCR; TCRdb's copy has only in-frame clones and leaves some out. Of some 14,000 clones listed, approximately 90% were seen once; the top ten hold less than 3%. Sequenced here: blood, sampled from a patient who underwent chemoradiotherapy. Receptors originate from a human donor with HPV-associated anogenital cancer.

This chain joins TRBV6-6 and TRBJ2-5, with D unclear. CDR3 length: 10 residues. Germline values: CDR1 MNHNY, CDR2 SVGAGI (reference sequence). V shed 6 bases and J shed 5 bases, with 4 bases lying between them. The CDR3 DNA sequence: TGTGCCAGCAGGCAGGAGACCCAGTACTTC. This gives the protein CASRQETQYF.

The chain links TRBV7-2 to TRBJ2-1; 9 positions agree with TRBD1. The CDR3 is made up of 15 amino acids. V dropped 5 bases and J dropped 4; count of bases not matched to a gene: 6. The germline V gene has CDR1 SGHTA and CDR2 FQGNSA. The CDR3 DNA sequence: TGTGCCAGCAGCCTACAGGGGGCAGGGTACAATGAGCAGTTCTTC. Translating it yields CASSLQGAGYNEQFF.

V gene TRBV5-1 combines with J gene TRBJ2-3, with D hard to call. Per germline, CDR1 SGHRS and CDR2 YFSETQ. CDR3 size: 14 residues. V was shortened by 3 bases and J by 6 bases, with 14 bases between the two germline ends. The CDR3 loop is CASSSAVRGDTQYF. The CDR3 DNA follows: TGCGCCAGCAGCTCGGCGGTTAGAGGCGATACGCAGTATTTT.

The chain uses TRBV7-9 and TRBJ1-1, with D unresolved. Per germline, CDR1 SEHNR and CDR2 FQNEAQ (reference sequence). The CDR3 extends over 12 amino acids. Trimming stripped 5 bases from V and 5 bases from J, with 9 bases between. Here the CDR3 reads CASSQLGTEAFF. The CDR3 DNA reads as TGTGCCAGCAGCCAACTGGGGACTGAAGCTTTCTTT.

The V gene is TRBV27, the J gene TRBJ1-1; 7 bases fit TRBD1. The CDR3 is 11 amino acids. V shed 11 bases and J 1 base; nucleotides not matched to a gene: 1. Per germline, CDR1 MNHEY and CDR2 SMNVEV (reference sequence). The CDR3 DNA reads TGTGCCGCAGGGGGGAACACTGAAGCTTTCTTT. This codes for CAAGGNTEAFF.

The chain links TRBV6-5 to TRBJ2-7, with a possible D match to TRBD2 (6 bases). V dropped 7 bases and J dropped 7 bases, with 17 bases sitting between them. CDR3 size: 13 residues. Germline CDR1 reads MNHEY; CDR2 reads SVGAGI. The CDR3 loop is CASIAEGAGEQYF. The CDR3 coding sequence is TGTGCCAGCATCGCCGAGGGCGCGGGGGAGCAGTACTTC.

In DNA form, the CDR3 reads TGCGCCAGCAGTGACCAAGGAGCGGACGGGAGCTCCTACAATGAGCAGTTCTTC. Encoded protein: CASSDQGADGSSYNEQFF. The J gene is TRBJ2-1, the V gene TRBV10-2, with a possible D match to TRBD2 (6 bases). V lost 3 bases, J lost 0 bases, and 18 bases lay in between. The CDR3 is 18 residues long. Germline V gives CDR1 WSHSY, CDR2 SAAADI.

The rearrangement joins TRBV6-4 to TRBJ2-1; D unclear. Trimming removed 0 bases at V and 4 bases at J, with 4 bases between. The CDR3 sequence is 13 residues long. Germline lookup yields CDR1 MRHNA and CDR2 SNTAGT. This CDR3 is CASSDSGYNEQFF. CDR3 coding DNA: TGTGCCAGCAGTGACTCGGGATACAATGAGCAGTTCTTC.

This chain links TRBV19 with TRBJ2-2; possible D gene TRBD2, 7 bases. V lost 2 bases and J 10 bases, leaving 14 bases between the germline ends. The CDR3 sequence is 14 residues long. Germline CDR1 and CDR2: LNHDA and SQIVND (reference sequence). For the CDR3, the DNA is TGTGCCAGTAGTATACCGGGGGGCGCGTCGGAGCTGTTTTTT. It codes for CASSIPGGASELFF.

V gene TRBV30 combines with J gene TRBJ1-3; tentative D call: TRBD1 (5 bases). The CDR3 consists of 14 residues. The germline V gene has CDR1 GTSNPN and CDR2 SVGIG (reference sequence). The germline V and J ends were trimmed by 5 bases and 4 bases, with 15 bases remaining between them. The CDR3 is CAWGKAAGGNTIYF. The DNA of the CDR3 is TGTGCCTGGGGCAAGGCTGCAGGGGGAAACACCATATATTTT.

This chain uses TRBV18 with TRBJ2-5, with D uncertain. The CDR3 totals 13 residues. V lost 6 bases and J lost 4, with 12 bases in between. Germline V gives CDR1 KGHSH, CDR2 LQKENI. This CDR3 is CASSLRQAETQYF. The CDR3 nucleotides are TGTGCCAGCTCCCTGCGGCAAGCAGAGACCCAGTACTTC.

The chain uses TRBV11-2 and TRBJ2-3, with D possibly TRBD1 on 6 matching bases. CDR3 length: 19 residues. The germline V gene encodes CDR1 SGHAT and CDR2 FQNNGV. V lost 5 bases to trimming and J lost 0 bases, with 24 bases between them. The CDR3 coding sequence is TGTGCCAGCAGCCGAGGACAGCGAGGAGCCAGGAGGAGCACAGATACGCAGTATTTT. It translates to CASSRGQRGARRSTDTQYF.

V gene TRBV19 combines with J gene TRBJ1-2, with D tentatively TRBD1 (5 bases). V lost 4 bases and J lost 0, with 9 bases in between. Looked up from germline, CDR1 is LNHDA and CDR2 is SQIVND (reference sequence). This CDR3 comprises 14 residues. CDR3 in DNA: TGTGCCAGTAGTAAGGGGTTAGCTAACTATGGCTACACCTTC. Its protein is CASSKGLANYGYTF.

V and J are TRBV6-5 and TRBJ2-6; D is perhaps TRBD1 or TRBD2 (6 bases each). The CDR3 runs to 16 residues. Deletions cut 4 bases from V and 3 bases from J, with 13 bases between. Germline V CDR1 and CDR2: MNHEY, SVGAGI. CDR3 DNA: TGTGCCAGCAGTTCAACAGGGACTGTTGGGGCCAACGTCCTGACTTTC. This encodes CASSSTGTVGANVLTF.

The chain has TRBV2 and TRBJ2-1, with unresolved D. The CDR3 contains 14 residues. The germline gives CDR1 SNHLY, CDR2 FYNNEI. V was cut by 8 bases and J by 7 bases, with 18 bases left in between. As DNA, the CDR3 is TGTGCCAGCTGCCGCGATGCACAACTGAATGAGCAGTTCTTC. Protein: CASCRDAQLNEQFF.

The CDR3, as DNA: TGTGCCAGCAAATTTGGCGGGGGGTCCTACGAGCAGTACTTC. Translating it yields CASKFGGGSYEQYF. This chain links TRBV7-8 with TRBJ2-7; TRBD2 matches 8 bases. Trimming removed 7 bases from V and 1 base from J; junction bases left unmatched: 6. CDR3 length equals 14 residues. From germline, CDR1 is SGHVS and CDR2 FQNEAQ.

The gene calls are TRBV25-1 and TRBJ2-3, with TRBD2 matching 7 bases. This CDR3 has 15 amino acids. J was trimmed by 1 base and V by 3 bases; bases with no gene match: 4. CDR1 is MGHDK and CDR2 is SYGVNS in the germline V gene. This CDR3 is CASSEPSGGTDTQYF. The CDR3 bases are TGTGCCAGCAGTGAGCCAAGCGGGGGCACAGATACGCAGTATTTT.

The chain links TRBV11-3 to TRBJ2-5; D is ambiguous. Deletions cut 6 bases from V and 5 bases from J, with 13 bases between. CDR1 SGHNT and CDR2 YENEEA come from the germline V gene. This CDR3 comprises 13 residues. For the CDR3, the DNA is TGTGCCAGCAGATATATGACTCAGGAGACCCAGTACTTC. The encoded protein is CASRYMTQETQYF.

The rearrangement uses TRBV7-9 and TRBJ2-5; TRBD1 matches 7 bases. The CDR3 runs 14 residues. The J segment lost 4 bases and the V segment lost 6 bases, leaving 8 bases of the junction unmatched. Germline CDR1 is SEHNR and CDR2 is FQNEAQ (reference sequence). The CDR3 loop reads CASSPDRVGETQYF. As DNA, the CDR3 is TGTGCCAGCAGTCCCGACAGGGTGGGAGAGACCCAGTACTTC.

CDR3 nucleotides: TGCGCCAGCAGCTTGAGGGCAGGGAGGGACACTGAAGCTTTCTTT. Its protein product is CASSLRAGRDTEAFF. The V and J genes are TRBV5-1 and TRBJ1-1, with D maybe TRBD1 (5 bases). There are 15 residues in the CDR3. The germline V gene encodes CDR1 SGHRS and CDR2 YFSETQ. V lost 1 base and J 3 bases, leaving 13 bases between the germline ends. The full variable domain, with the rest looked up from reference TRBV5-1 and TRBJ1-1, is KAGVTQTPRYLIKTRGQQVTLSCSPISGHRSVSWYQQTPGQGLQFLFEYFSETQRNKGNFPGRFSGRQFSNSRSEMNVSTLELGDSALYLCASSLRAGRDTEAFFGQGTRLTVV.

This rearrangement joins TRBV5-4 to TRBJ1-2; D is undetermined. Germline CDR1 is SGHNT and CDR2 is YYREEE (reference sequence). Trimming took 2 bases from V and 7 from J, leaving 18 bases between them. CDR3 size: 15 residues. CDR3 in DNA: TGTGCCAGCAGCTTATTTGGTAGGGCGGGTGGTGGCTACACCTTC. Protein product: CASSLFGRAGGGYTF.

The V call is TRBV7-2, the J call TRBJ2-7, with 10 bases lining up with TRBD1. The V segment lost 5 bases and the J segment 2 bases; nucleotides outside the gene matches: 12. Germline assignment: CDR1 SGHTA and CDR2 FQGNSA. This CDR3 has 17 amino acids. The CDR3 protein is CASSPRIRQGAPYEQYF. CDR3 nucleotide sequence: TGTGCCAGCAGCCCCCGAATCCGACAGGGGGCGCCCTACGAGCAGTACTTC.

The chain recombines TRBV11-1 with TRBJ2-2, with D maybe TRBD1 (6 bases). This CDR3 is built from 13 residues. Trimming removed 5 bases from V and 15 bases from J, with 19 bases in between. The germline CDR1 and CDR2 sequences are SGHAT and FQDESV (reference sequence). CDR3 in DNA: TGTGCCAGCAGCCCCTTGACAGGACCTGAGGTGTTTTTT. Amino acids: CASSPLTGPEVFF.

The rearrangement joins TRBV6-6 to TRBJ2-5; perhaps TRBD1 as D (5 bases). With 2 bases removed from V and 1 base from J, the gap between germline ends came to 11 bases. The CDR3 runs to 15 residues. Germline V gives CDR1 MNHNY, CDR2 SVGAGI (reference sequence). The CDR3 nucleotides are TGTGCCAGCAGTTACGGGGCGGAGACCCAAGAGACCCAGTACTTC. Its translation is CASSYGAETQETQYF.

The chain employs TRBV7-2 and TRBJ1-1; D is ambiguous. Germline CDR1 SGHTA, CDR2 FQGNSA. The CDR3 is 14 amino acids. Trimming left V 5 bases short and J 4 bases short, with 14 bases between. The CDR3 region is CASSPWTSGTEAFF. The CDR3 DNA reads TGTGCCAGCAGCCCATGGACGTCTGGCACTGAAGCTTTCTTT.

This clone was recorded once. This chain connects TRBV5-6 to TRBJ2-7, with no clear D. CDR3 length: 12 amino acids. Germline CDR1 and CDR2: SGHDT and YYEEEE. V was trimmed by 4 bases and J by 1 base, leaving 6 bases between them. The DNA of the CDR3 is TGTGCCAGCAGCCGGGTTTCCTACGAGCAGTACTTC. Translation: CASSRVSYEQYF.

The chain has TRBV29-1 and TRBJ2-1; D uncertain. Germline V gene data show CDR1 as SQVTM and CDR2 as ANQGSEA. V lost 7 bases, J lost 8 bases, and 9 bases lay in between. This CDR3 has 10 residues. The CDR3 sequence: CSAEGHEQFF. In DNA form, the CDR3 reads TGCAGCGCCGAAGGGCATGAGCAGTTCTTC.

V and J are TRBV5-1 and TRBJ1-1, with D perhaps matching TRBD1 (5 bases). The germline V and J ends were trimmed by 0 bases and 0 bases, with 12 bases remaining between them. This CDR3 has 16 amino acids. Germline CDR1 reads SGHRS; CDR2 reads YFSETQ. CDR3 bases: TGCGCCAGCAGCTTGGGAACGTACAGGCTGAACACTGAAGCTTTCTTT. This sequence encodes CASSLGTYRLNTEAFF.

In DNA, the CDR3 is TGTGCCAGCAGTTACAGCGGGGGCGAAGGCTACACCTTC. It specifies CASSYSGGEGYTF. The chain recombines TRBV6-5 with TRBJ1-2; possibly TRBD1 for D (6 bases). V was trimmed by 2 bases and J by 8 bases, leaving 12 bases between them. The CDR3 runs to 13 residues. Germline V gene data show CDR1 as MNHEY and CDR2 as SVGAGI.

The V and J genes are TRBV18 and TRBJ2-7, with 7 bases fitting TRBD2. Trimming cost V 6 bases and J 6 bases; bases outside gene matches: 11. The germline gives CDR1 KGHSH, CDR2 LQKENI. CDR3 length: 14 amino acids. As DNA, the CDR3 is TGTGCCAGCTCGCTCGGACTAGAACCCCCCGAGCAGTACTTC. Residues: CASSLGLEPPEQYF.

The V and J genes are TRBV10-3 and TRBJ1-5; 7 bases fit TRBD1. The CDR3 loop spans 16 amino acids. The germline V gene has CDR1 ENHRY and CDR2 SYGVKD. Germline trimming cut 10 bases from V and 1 base from J; bases unmatched to any gene: 13. The CDR3 coding sequence is TGTGCCACCGGGACAGTTGTCCAAAGAAGCAATCAGCCCCAGCATTTT. It is translated as CATGTVVQRSNQPQHF.